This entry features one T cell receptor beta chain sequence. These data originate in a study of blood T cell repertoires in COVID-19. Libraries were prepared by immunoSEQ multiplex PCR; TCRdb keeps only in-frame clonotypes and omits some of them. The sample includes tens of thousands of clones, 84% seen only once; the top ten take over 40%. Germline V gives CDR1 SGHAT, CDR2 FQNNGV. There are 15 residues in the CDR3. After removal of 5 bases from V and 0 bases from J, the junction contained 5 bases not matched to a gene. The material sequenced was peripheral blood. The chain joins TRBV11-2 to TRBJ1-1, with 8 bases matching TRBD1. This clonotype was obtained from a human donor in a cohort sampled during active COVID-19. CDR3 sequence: CASSPNRGMNTEAFF. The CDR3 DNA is TGTGCCAGCAGCCCGAACAGGGGGATGAACACTGAAGCTTTCTTT.